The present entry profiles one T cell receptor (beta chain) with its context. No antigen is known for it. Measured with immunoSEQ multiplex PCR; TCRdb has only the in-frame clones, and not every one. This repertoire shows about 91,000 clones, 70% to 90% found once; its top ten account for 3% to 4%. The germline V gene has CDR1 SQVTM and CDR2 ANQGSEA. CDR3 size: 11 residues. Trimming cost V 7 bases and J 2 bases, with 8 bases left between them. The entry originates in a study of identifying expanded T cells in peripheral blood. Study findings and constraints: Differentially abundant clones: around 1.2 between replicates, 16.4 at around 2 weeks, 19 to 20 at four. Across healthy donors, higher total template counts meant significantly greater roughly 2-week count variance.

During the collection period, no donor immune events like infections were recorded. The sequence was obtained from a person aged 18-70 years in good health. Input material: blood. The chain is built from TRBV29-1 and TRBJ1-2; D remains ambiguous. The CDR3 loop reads CSGQGNYGYTF. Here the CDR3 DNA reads TGCAGCGGACAAGGGAACTATGGCTACACCTTC.